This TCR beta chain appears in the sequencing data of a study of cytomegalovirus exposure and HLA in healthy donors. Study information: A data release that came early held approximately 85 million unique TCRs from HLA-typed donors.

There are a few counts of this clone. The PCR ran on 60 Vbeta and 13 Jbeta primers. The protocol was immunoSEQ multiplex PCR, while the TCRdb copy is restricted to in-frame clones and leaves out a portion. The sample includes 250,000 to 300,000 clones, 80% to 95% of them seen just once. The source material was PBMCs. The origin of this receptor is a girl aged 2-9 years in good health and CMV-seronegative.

CDR3 bases: TGTGCCAGCAGTGGGGGCGAGACCCAGTACTTC. It codes for CASSGGETQYF. V and J are TRBV7-6 and TRBJ2-5, with TRBD1 as a possible D gene (6 bases). In germline, CDR1 is SGHVS, CDR2 FNYEAQ. V was trimmed by 6 bases and J by 5 bases, leaving 7 bases between them. The CDR3 is 11 amino acids.